This T cell receptor (beta chain) was captured in a study of CXCR3-negative and CXCR3-positive naive CD8 T cells. Points from the study as a whole: Much lower diversity was found in memory CD8+ cells, while both naive subsets had comparably high diversity. Post-cryopreservation CXCR3 expression was partly diminished, and the bulk of assays employed fresh PBMCs. Because surface CD5 did not distinguish the naive subsets, TCR strength was inferred from TRB CDR3 properties.

CDR3 length: 16 residues. In germline, CDR1 is SEHNR, CDR2 FQNEAQ (reference sequence). Regarding this clonotype: Its matching antigen is unknown.

The authors prepared UMI-labeled TRB cDNA libraries by 5' RACE. TCRdb derives one entry per CDR3 protein from the 5' RACE reads, leaving out DNA. The table for this sample gives 100,000 to 150,000 distinct CDR3 sequences. Specimen: naive CXCR3- CD8+ T cells from blood. Subset indicated: CD45RO-CCR7+CD27+CD95- naive CD8+ T cells lacking CXCR3 (TNR3-). The clonotype originates from a human donor in good health. Some clones in this sample may be carry-over from other donors' samples. The rearrangement uses TRBV7-9 and TRBJ2-3. The CDR3 is CASSLPKSPSTDTQYF.